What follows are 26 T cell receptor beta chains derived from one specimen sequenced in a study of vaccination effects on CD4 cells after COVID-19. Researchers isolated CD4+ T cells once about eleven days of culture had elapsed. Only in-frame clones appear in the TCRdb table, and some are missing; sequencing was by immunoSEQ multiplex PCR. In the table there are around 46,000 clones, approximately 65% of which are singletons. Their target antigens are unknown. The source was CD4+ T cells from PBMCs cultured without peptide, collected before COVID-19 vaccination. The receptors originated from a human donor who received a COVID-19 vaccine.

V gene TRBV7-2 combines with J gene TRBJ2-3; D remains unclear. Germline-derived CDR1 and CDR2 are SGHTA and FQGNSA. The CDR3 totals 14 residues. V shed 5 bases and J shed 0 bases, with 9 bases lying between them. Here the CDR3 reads CASSQTSSTDTQYF. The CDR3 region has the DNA TGTGCCAGCAGCCAAACTTCTAGCACAGATACGCAGTATTTT.

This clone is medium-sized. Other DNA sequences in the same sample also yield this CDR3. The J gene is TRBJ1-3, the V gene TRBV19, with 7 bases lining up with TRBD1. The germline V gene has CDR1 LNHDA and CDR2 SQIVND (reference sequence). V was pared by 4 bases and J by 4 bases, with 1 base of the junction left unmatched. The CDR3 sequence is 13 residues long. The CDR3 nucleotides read TGTGCCAGTAGTAGGGACAGCGGAAACACCATATATTTT. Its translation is CASSRDSGNTIYF.

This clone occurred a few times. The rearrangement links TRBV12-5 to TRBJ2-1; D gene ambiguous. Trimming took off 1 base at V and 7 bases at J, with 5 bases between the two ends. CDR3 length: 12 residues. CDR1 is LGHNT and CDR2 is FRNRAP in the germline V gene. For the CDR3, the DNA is TGTGCTAGTGGTTTGGGATGGAATGAGCAGTTCTTC. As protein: CASGLGWNEQFF.

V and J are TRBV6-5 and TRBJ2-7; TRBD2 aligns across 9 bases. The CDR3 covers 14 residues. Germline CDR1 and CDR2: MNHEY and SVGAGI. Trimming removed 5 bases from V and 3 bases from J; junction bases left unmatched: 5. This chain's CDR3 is CASSPRTSVYEQYF. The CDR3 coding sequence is TGTGCCAGCAGTCCAAGGACTAGCGTCTACGAGCAGTACTTC.

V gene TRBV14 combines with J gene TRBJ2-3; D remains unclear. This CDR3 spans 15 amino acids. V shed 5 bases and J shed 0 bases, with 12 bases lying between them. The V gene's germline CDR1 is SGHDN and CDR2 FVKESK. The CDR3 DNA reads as TGTGCCAGCAGCGGCCTCAGTGCCAGCACAGATACGCAGTATTTT. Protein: CASSGLSASTDTQYF.

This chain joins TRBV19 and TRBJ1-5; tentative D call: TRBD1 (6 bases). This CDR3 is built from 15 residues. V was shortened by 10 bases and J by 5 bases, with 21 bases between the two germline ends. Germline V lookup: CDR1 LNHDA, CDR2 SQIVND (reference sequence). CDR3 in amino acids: CATRGRGAGDQPQHF. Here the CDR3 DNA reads TGTGCCACCCGGGGTCGGGGGGCTGGGGATCAGCCCCAGCATTTT.

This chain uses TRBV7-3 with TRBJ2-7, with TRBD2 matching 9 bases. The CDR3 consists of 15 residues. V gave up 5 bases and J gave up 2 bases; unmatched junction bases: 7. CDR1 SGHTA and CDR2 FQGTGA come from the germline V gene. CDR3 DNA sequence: TGTGCCAGCAGCGAGGGGACTAGCCCTACCTACGAGCAGTACTTC. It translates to CASSEGTSPTYEQYF.

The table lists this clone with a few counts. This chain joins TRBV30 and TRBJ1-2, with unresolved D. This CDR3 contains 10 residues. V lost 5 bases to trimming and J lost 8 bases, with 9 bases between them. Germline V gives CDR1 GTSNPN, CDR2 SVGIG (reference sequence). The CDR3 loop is CAWSGGGYTF. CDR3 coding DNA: TGTGCCTGGTCGGGCGGAGGCTACACCTTC.

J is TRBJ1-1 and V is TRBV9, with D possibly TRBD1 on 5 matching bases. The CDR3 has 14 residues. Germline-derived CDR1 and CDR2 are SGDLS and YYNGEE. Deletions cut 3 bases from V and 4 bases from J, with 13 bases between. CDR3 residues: CASSEQGVRTEAFF. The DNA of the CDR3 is TGTGCCAGCAGCGAACAAGGGGTACGCACTGAAGCTTTCTTT.

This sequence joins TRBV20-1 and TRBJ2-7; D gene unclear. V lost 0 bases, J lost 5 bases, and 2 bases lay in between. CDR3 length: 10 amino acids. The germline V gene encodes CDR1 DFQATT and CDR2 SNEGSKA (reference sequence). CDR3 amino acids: CSAREDEQYF. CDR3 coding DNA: TGCAGTGCTAGAGAGGACGAGCAGTACTTC.

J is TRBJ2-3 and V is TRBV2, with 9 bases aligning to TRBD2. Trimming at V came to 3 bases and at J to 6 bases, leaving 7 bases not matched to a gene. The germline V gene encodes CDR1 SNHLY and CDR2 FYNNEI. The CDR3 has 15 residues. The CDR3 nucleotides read TGTGCCAGCAGTGAGGGGGGGAGCGGGAGGGATACGCAGTATTTT. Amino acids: CASSEGGSGRDTQYF. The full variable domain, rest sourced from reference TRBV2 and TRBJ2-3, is EPEVTQTPSHQVTQMGQEVILRCVPISNHLYFYWYRQILGQKVEFLVSFYNNEISEKSEIFDDQFSVERPDGSNFTLKIRSTKLEDSAMYFCASSEGGSGRDTQYFGPGTRLTVL.

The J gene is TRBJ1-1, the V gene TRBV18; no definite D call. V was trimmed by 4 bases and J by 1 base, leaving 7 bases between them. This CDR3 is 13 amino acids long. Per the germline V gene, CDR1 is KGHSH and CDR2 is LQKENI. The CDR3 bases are TGTGCCAGCTCACAGGCCCCGAACACTGAAGCTTTCTTT. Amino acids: CASSQAPNTEAFF.

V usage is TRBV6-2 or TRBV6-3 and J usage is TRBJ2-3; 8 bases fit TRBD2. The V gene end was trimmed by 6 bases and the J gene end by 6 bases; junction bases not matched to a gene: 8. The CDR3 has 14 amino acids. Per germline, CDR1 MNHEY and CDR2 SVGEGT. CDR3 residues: CASSSGGPRDTQYF. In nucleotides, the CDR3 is TGTGCCAGCAGCTCGGGGGGGCCTAGGGATACGCAGTATTTT.

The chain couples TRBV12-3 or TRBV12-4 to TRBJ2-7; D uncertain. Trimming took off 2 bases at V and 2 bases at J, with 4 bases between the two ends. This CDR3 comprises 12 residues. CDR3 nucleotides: TGTGCCAGCAGTTTATCCACCTACGAGCAGTACTTC. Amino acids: CASSLSTYEQYF.

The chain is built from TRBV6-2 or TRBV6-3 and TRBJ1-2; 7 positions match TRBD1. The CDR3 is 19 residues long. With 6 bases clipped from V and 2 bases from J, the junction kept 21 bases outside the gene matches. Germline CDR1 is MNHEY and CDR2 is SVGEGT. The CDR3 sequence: CASSPPPTRDSILNYGYTF. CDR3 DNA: TGTGCCAGCAGCCCTCCTCCCACCCGGGACAGCATCCTAAACTATGGCTACACCTTC.

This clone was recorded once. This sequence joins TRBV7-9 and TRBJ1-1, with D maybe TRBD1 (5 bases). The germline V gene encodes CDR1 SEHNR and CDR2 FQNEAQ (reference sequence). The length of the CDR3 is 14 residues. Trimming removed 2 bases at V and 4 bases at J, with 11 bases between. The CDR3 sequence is CASSLMQGGTEAFF. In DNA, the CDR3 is TGTGCCAGCAGCTTAATGCAGGGAGGCACTGAAGCTTTCTTT.

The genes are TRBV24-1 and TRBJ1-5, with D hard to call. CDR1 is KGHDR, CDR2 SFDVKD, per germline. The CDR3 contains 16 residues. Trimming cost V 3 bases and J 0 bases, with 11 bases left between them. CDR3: CATSDVTAVSNQPQHF. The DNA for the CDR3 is TGTGCCACCAGTGATGTCACCGCAGTTAGCAATCAGCCCCAGCATTTT.

The CDR3: CASSQDPLAGGETQYF. The CDR3 DNA sequence: TGTGCCAGCAGCCAAGATCCCCTAGCGGGGGGAGAGACCCAGTACTTC. The genes are TRBV3-1 (or the pseudogene TRBV3-2) and TRBJ2-5; TRBD2 matches 11 bases. The V gene end was trimmed by 0 bases and the J gene end by 4 bases; junction bases not matched to a gene: 4. Per germline, CDR1 LGHDT and CDR2 YNNKEL (reference sequence). CDR3 length: 16 amino acids.

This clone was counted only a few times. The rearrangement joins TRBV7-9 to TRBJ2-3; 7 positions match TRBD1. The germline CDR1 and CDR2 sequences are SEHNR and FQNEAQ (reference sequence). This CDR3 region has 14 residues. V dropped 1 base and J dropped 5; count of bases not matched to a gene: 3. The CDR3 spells CASSLGQGRDTQYF. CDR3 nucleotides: TGTGCCAGCAGCTTAGGACAGGGTCGAGATACGCAGTATTTT.

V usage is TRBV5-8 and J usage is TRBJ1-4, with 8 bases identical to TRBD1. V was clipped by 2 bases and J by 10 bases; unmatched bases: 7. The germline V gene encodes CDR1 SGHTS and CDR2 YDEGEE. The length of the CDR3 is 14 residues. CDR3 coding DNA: TGTGCCAGCAGCTTTAGGACAGGGAAAGGAAAACTGTTTTTT. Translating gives CASSFRTGKGKLFF. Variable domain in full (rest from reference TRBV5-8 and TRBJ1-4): EAGVTQSPTHLIKTRGQQATLRCSPISGHTSVYWYQQALGLGLQFLLWYDEGEERNRGNFPPRFSGRQFPNYSSELNVNALELEDSALYLCASSFRTGKGKLFFGSGTQLSVL.

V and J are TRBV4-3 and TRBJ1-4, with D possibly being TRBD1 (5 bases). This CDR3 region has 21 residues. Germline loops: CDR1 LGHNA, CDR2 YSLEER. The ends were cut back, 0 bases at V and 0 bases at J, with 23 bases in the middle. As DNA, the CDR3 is TGCGCCAGCAGCCAAGAATTGCGGGGACCCTTCAACCCTGCAACTAATGAAAAACTGTTTTTT. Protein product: CASSQELRGPFNPATNEKLFF.

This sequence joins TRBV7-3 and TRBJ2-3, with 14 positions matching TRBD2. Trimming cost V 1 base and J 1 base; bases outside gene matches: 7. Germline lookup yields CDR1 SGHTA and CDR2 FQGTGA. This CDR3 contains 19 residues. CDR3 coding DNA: TGTGCCAGCAGCTTAAGTGGGACTAGCGGGGGCCCCCGCACAGATACGCAGTATTTT. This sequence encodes CASSLSGTSGGPRTDTQYF.

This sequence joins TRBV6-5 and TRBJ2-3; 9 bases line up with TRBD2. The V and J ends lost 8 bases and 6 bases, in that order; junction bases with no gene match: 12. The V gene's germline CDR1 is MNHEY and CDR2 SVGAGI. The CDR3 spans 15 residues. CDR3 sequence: CASAPSGTAGDTQYF. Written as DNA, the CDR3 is TGTGCCAGCGCCCCTAGCGGGACCGCGGGGGATACGCAGTATTTT.

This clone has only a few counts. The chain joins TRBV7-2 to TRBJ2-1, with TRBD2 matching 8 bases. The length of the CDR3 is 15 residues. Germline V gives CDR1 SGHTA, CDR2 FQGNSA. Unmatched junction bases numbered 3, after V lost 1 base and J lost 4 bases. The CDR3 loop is CASSLDRLAYNEQFF. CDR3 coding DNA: TGTGCCAGCAGCTTAGATAGACTAGCGTACAATGAGCAGTTCTTC.

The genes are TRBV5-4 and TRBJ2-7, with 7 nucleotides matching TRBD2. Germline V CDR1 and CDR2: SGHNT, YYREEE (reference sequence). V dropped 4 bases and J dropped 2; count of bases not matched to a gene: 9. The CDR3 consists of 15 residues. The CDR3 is CASSPDPGGTYEQYF. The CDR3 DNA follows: TGTGCCAGCAGCCCCGACCCGGGAGGAACCTACGAGCAGTACTTC.

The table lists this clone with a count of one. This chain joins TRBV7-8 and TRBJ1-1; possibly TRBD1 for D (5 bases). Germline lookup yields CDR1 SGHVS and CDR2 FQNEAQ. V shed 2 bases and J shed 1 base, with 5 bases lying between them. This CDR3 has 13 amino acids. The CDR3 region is CASSLRGNTEAFF. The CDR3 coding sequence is TGTGCCAGCAGCTTAAGGGGGAACACTGAAGCTTTCTTT.